The 27 T cell receptor beta chains reported below all come from one sample, sequenced in a study of T cells in localized non-small cell lung cancer. Libraries were prepared by immunoSEQ multiplex PCR; TCRdb keeps only in-frame clonotypes and omits some of them. The repertoire includes more than 2,000 clones, around 33% of them detected once, and about a fifth sits in the top ten. The sequences come from lung tumor tissue, collected before any cancer treatment. The receptor set was obtained from a female donor aged 60 or older with stage II squamous cell lung carcinoma.

This clone has only a few counts. An end of the junction does not agree with germline; a read error may underlie this. V and J are TRBV6-8 and TRBJ1-4; D gene ambiguous. The CDR3 is 18 residues long. Germline V gene data show CDR1 as MNHGY and CDR2 as SAAAGT. The CDR3 nucleotides read TGTGCCATCAGTGTGAGGGAATTGGGAAGGTTGGGGAATGAAAAACTGTTTTTT. Translating it yields CAISVRELGRLGNEKLFF.

The chain employs TRBV18 and TRBJ1-1; no firm D call. The germline gives CDR1 KGHSH, CDR2 LQKENI. V dropped 2 bases and J dropped 0 bases, with 7 bases sitting between them. The CDR3 is made up of 14 amino acids. The CDR3: CASSPAIMNTEAFF. The CDR3 coding sequence is TGTGCCAGCTCACCAGCCATTATGAACACTGAAGCTTTCTTT.

The chain employs TRBV11-3 and TRBJ2-5, with D maybe TRBD1 (7 bases). The V and J ends lost 7 bases and 3 bases respectively, with 15 bases between them. This CDR3 contains 14 residues. The V gene's germline CDR1 is SGHNT and CDR2 YENEEA. CDR3 sequence (DNA): TGTGCCAGCACCTGGGGACAGCGGGAAGAGACCCAGTACTTC. Its translation is CASTWGQREETQYF.

This clone was counted only a few times. The chain couples TRBV9 to TRBJ1-6, with D perhaps TRBD1 (5 bases). In germline, CDR1 is SGDLS, CDR2 YYNGEE. The germline V and J ends were trimmed by 0 bases and 10 bases, with 8 bases remaining between them. The CDR3 extends over 13 amino acids. In DNA form, the CDR3 reads TGTGCCAGCAGCGTAGGTAGGGGATCACCCCTCCACTTT. Translated, it gives CASSVGRGSPLHF.

This clone has more than one count but fewer than ten. The chain links TRBV5-1 to TRBJ1-1; a possible D gene is TRBD1 (5 bases). The CDR3 has 14 residues. CDR1 and CDR2 from the germline V gene are SGHRS and YFSETQ. Trimming left V 3 bases short and J 8 bases short, with 17 bases between. CDR3 sequence reads: CASSYGTGLSEAFF. The CDR3 DNA reads TGCGCCAGCAGCTATGGGACCGGGCTATCGGAAGCTTTCTTT. The variable domain in full, with the rest retrieved from reference TRBV5-1 and TRBJ1-1, is KAGVTQTPRYLIKTRGQQVTLSCSPISGHRSVSWYQQTPGQGLQFLFEYFSETQRNKGNFPGRFSGRQFSNSRSEMNVSTLELGDSALYLCASSYGTGLSEAFFGQGTRLTVV.

This chain joins TRBV1 and TRBJ1-4; the DNA was not used to check the table's D call, TRBD1. TRBV1 is shown as a pseudogene. The CDR3 has 15 residues. CDR3 sequence reads: CTSSSPGQGNEKLFF. DNA for the CDR3: TGCACCAGCAGCTCACCGGGACAGGGAAATGAAAAACTGTTTTTT.

The rearrangement links TRBV25-1 to TRBJ2-5; 7 bases map to TRBD1. Germline CDR1 MGHDK, CDR2 SYGVNS. The CDR3 totals 14 residues. The V and J ends lost 6 bases and 2 bases, in that order; junction bases with no gene match: 6. This chain's CDR3 is CASRRTGQQETQYF. CDR3 DNA: TGTGCCAGCAGGAGGACAGGTCAACAAGAGACCCAGTACTTC. Variable domain in full (rest from reference TRBV25-1 and TRBJ2-5): EADIYQTPRYLVIGTGKKITLECSQTMGHDKMYWYQQDPGMELHLIHYSYGVNSTEKGDLSSESTVSRIRTEHFPLTLESARPSHTSQYLCASRRTGQQETQYFGPGTRLLVL.

The gene calls are TRBV6-8 and TRBJ2-1; D unclear. Between the trimmed V and J ends, which lost 5 bases and 7 bases, there was a span of 9 bases. CDR3 length: 12 amino acids. Looked up from germline, CDR1 is MNHGY and CDR2 is SAAAGT. CDR3 amino acids: CASSRSRNEQFF. CDR3 nucleotide sequence: TGTGCCAGCAGTCGCTCTCGGAATGAGCAGTTCTTC.

This chain joins TRBV11-3 and TRBJ2-3; D call uncertain. The CDR3 is made up of 16 amino acids. CDR1 and CDR2 from the germline V gene are SGHNT and YENEEA. V was clipped by 5 bases and J by 0 bases, with 15 bases between them. In nucleotides, the CDR3 is TGTGCCAGCAGCCCGGAGACATTTTCTAGCACAGATACGCAGTATTTT. Protein: CASSPETFSSTDTQYF.

The chain uses TRBV18 and TRBJ1-4, with a tentative D call TRBD1 (5 bases). The CDR3 consists of 15 residues. The V end was cut by 6 bases, the J end by 0 bases, with 11 bases between. Germline-derived CDR1 and CDR2 are KGHSH and LQKENI. CDR3 DNA sequence: TGTGCCAGCTCCCCCCTAGGGGCAACTAATGAAAAACTGTTTTTT. This gives the protein CASSPLGATNEKLFF.

This chain uses TRBV19 with TRBJ2-5; 8 nucleotides agree with TRBD1. CDR3 length equals 18 residues. V trimming: 5 bases; J trimming: 4 bases; junction bases outside the gene matches: 18. Germline CDR1 and CDR2: LNHDA and SQIVND (reference sequence). The CDR3 reads CASSRGQGGGFDRETQYF. The CDR3 DNA is TGTGCCAGTAGTCGAGGACAGGGAGGAGGGTTCGACCGAGAGACCCAGTACTTC.

The V gene is TRBV6-8, the J gene TRBJ2-7; perhaps TRBD1 as D (5 bases). Trimming removed 9 bases at V and 6 bases at J, with 15 bases between. Germline V gene sequence: CDR1 MNHGY, CDR2 SAAAGT. This CDR3 spans 12 amino acids. The chain's CDR3 is CASNWERGEQYF. Here the CDR3 DNA reads TGTGCCAGTAACTGGGAAAGGGGCGAGCAGTACTTC.

CDR3 loop: CASSQDRGNSPLHF. The CDR3 DNA sequence: TGTGCCAGCTCACAGGACAGGGGTAATTCACCCCTCCACTTT. The genes are TRBV18 and TRBJ1-6; 9 positions match TRBD1. V shed 4 bases, J shed 6 bases, and the junction held 1 base outside the gene matches. The germline gives CDR1 KGHSH, CDR2 LQKENI. This CDR3 contains 14 residues.

In this sample, this clone turned up a few times. The V and J genes are TRBV6-8 and TRBJ2-3; D is possibly TRBD1 (5 bases). V lost 4 bases, J lost 2 bases, and 10 bases lay in between. From germline, CDR1 is MNHGY and CDR2 SAAAGT. The CDR3 length is 14 residues. CDR3 in amino acids: CASSWGRLTDTQYF. The CDR3 nucleotides read TGTGCCAGCAGTTGGGGCAGGCTCACAGATACGCAGTATTTT.

This clone was detected only a few times. The CDR3 bases are TGTGCCAGTAGTAAACCTTCGACAGGCATAGCTAACTATGGCTACACCTTC. Encoded protein: CASSKPSTGIANYGYTF. The V call is TRBV19, the J call TRBJ1-2; the D gene is possibly TRBD1 (6 bases). The CDR3 covers 17 residues. Trimming shortened V by 4 bases and J by 0 bases, and 18 bases separated the two germline ends. From germline, CDR1 is LNHDA and CDR2 SQIVND (reference sequence).

The chain employs TRBV18 and TRBJ2-5; perhaps TRBD2 as D (5 bases). V was pared by 3 bases and J by 2 bases, with 10 bases between. Germline V lookup: CDR1 KGHSH, CDR2 LQKENI. CDR3 length: 14 amino acids. The CDR3 DNA follows: TGTGCCAGCTCACCCCCGGGATCTCAAGAGACCCAGTACTTC. The encoded protein is CASSPPGSQETQYF.

This clone was observed a handful of times. The chain employs TRBV9 and TRBJ1-1; D not certain. Trimming cost V 7 bases and J 1 base, with 8 bases left between them. From germline, CDR1 is SGDLS and CDR2 YYNGEE. This CDR3 is built from 12 residues. The CDR3 DNA is TGTGCCAGCGGGCTTCGGAACACTGAAGCTTTCTTT. It is translated as CASGLRNTEAFF.

In this sample, this clone turned up a few times. At one end the junction does not follow the germline gene, possibly because of a read error. Here the CDR3 DNA reads TGTGCTAGCAGCTTAGGACAGGACTACGAGCAGTACTTC. Translation: CASSLGQDYEQYF. J is TRBJ2-7 and V is TRBV7-2; 7 nucleotides agree with TRBD1. Germline CDR1 is SGHTA and CDR2 is FQGNSA. The CDR3 runs to 13 residues.

The V gene is TRBV25-1, the J gene TRBJ1-6; 10 positions match TRBD1. V lost 7 bases, J lost 7 bases, and 4 bases stayed unmatched. This CDR3 has 14 amino acids. From germline, CDR1 is MGHDK and CDR2 SYGVNS. The CDR3: CASTRDRGNSPLHF. In DNA, the CDR3 is TGTGCCAGCACCCGGGACAGGGGAAATTCACCCCTCCACTTT.

By share, this clone ranks as medium-sized. The rearrangement links TRBV6-8 to TRBJ1-2, with a possible D match to TRBD1 (5 bases). The germline V and J ends were trimmed by 7 bases and 3 bases, with 9 bases remaining between them. Germline CDR1 reads MNHGY; CDR2 reads SAAAGT. The CDR3 has 12 residues. The CDR3 sequence is CASTGTHYGYTF. The CDR3 nucleotides are TGTGCCAGCACAGGGACCCACTATGGCTACACCTTC.

V usage is TRBV16 and J usage is TRBJ2-7; tentatively, D is TRBD1 (6 bases). Trimming took off 4 bases at V and 7 bases at J, with 11 bases between the two ends. This CDR3 comprises 12 residues. Per germline, CDR1 KGHSY and CDR2 FQNENV. The CDR3 region is CASSLPTGEQYF. DNA of the CDR3: TGTGCCAGCAGCCTCCCGACAGGAGAGCAGTACTTC.

There are a few counts of this clone. The V gene is TRBV6-8, the J gene TRBJ2-5, with D maybe TRBD1 (6 bases). The CDR3 sequence is 14 residues long. V was shortened by 10 bases and J by 2 bases, with 17 bases between the two germline ends. Germline CDR1 reads MNHGY; CDR2 reads SAAAGT. The CDR3 DNA reads as TGTGCCATCAGCCCCACAGGGAATCAAGAGACCCAGTACTTC. Its protein product is CAISPTGNQETQYF.

In its sample, this clone ranks as medium-sized (0.01 to 0.1%). The V call is TRBV11-3, the J call TRBJ1-1; 10 bases are shared with TRBD1. The CDR3 has 15 residues. CDR1 and CDR2 (germline): SGHNT, YENEEA. Losses at the gene ends were 5 bases for V and 7 bases for J; bases not matched to a gene: 10. CDR3 protein: CASSQTGQGRGEAFF. The CDR3 DNA is TGTGCCAGCAGCCAGACGGGACAGGGGAGGGGTGAAGCTTTCTTT.

This clone was detected only a few times. The rearrangement joins TRBV19 to TRBJ1-1, with D unclear. Germline CDR1 is LNHDA and CDR2 is SQIVND (reference sequence). The length of the CDR3 is 17 residues. Between the trimmed V and J ends, which lost 1 base and 2 bases, there was a span of 17 bases. This CDR3 reads CASSIVRGEGGNTEAFF. For the CDR3, the DNA is TGTGCCAGTAGTATAGTCCGTGGGGAGGGAGGCAACACTGAAGCTTTCTTT.

The table lists this clone with a few counts. V and J are TRBV6-8 and TRBJ1-1, with unresolved D. Germline CDR1 and CDR2: MNHGY and SAAAGT. The ends were cut back, 2 bases at V and 7 bases at J, with 11 bases in the middle. The CDR3 spans 13 residues. CDR3 amino acids: CASSYEVSVEAFF. The CDR3 DNA sequence: TGTGCCAGCAGTTACGAGGTGTCGGTTGAAGCTTTCTTT.

This chain uses TRBV19 with TRBJ2-5, with 8 bases matching TRBD1. The CDR3 length is 11 residues. Germline-derived CDR1 and CDR2 are LNHDA and SQIVND (reference sequence). V shed 5 bases, J shed 13 bases, and the junction held 6 bases outside the gene matches. Here the CDR3 reads CASSERTGLYF. The CDR3 region has the DNA TGTGCCAGTAGTGAACGGACAGGGTTGTACTTC.

This chain joins TRBV19 and TRBJ2-1; 9 nucleotides agree with TRBD1. Germline CDR1 reads LNHDA; CDR2 reads SQIVND (reference sequence). Trimming took 11 bases from V and 6 from J; bases not matched to a gene: 11. This CDR3 contains 14 residues. This chain's CDR3 is CACGPGQGSNEQFF. The CDR3 nucleotides read TGTGCCTGTGGTCCGGGACAGGGTAGCAATGAGCAGTTCTTC.